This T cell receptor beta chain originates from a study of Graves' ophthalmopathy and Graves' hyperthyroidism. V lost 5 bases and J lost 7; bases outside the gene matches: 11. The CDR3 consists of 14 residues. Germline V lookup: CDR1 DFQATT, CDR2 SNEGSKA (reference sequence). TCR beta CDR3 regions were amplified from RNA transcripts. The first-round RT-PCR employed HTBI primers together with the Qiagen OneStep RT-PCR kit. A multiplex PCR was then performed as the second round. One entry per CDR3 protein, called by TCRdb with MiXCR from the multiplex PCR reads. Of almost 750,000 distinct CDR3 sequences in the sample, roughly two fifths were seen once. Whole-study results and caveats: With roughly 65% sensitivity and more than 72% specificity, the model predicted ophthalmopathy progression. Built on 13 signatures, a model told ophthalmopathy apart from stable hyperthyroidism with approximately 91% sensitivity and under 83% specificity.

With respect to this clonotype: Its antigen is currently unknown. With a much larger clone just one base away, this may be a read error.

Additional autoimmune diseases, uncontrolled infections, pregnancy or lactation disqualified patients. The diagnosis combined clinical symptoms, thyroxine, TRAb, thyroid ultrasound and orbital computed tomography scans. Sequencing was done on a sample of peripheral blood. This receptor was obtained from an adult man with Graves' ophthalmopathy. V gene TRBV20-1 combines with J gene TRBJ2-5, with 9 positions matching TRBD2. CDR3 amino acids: CSAPPGTSLRTQYF. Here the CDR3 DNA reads TGCAGTGCTCCTCCAGGGACTAGCCTGCGGACCCAGTACTTC.